A selection of T cell receptor beta chains follows, all from one sample in a study of Tregs in tolerant kidney transplant recipients. Repertoires were generated with immunoSEQ multiplex PCR, while TCRdb's copy carries only in-frame clones and drops some. The data hold some 90,000 clones, with 85% to 95% observed a single time. The sequencing input was CD8+ T cells from blood. These receptor sequences come from a human donor in good health. Each CDR3 is given with its conserved first and last residue. The D gene is left open where the match is weak. Not all rows give a size; the values are once, few, many and, for expanded clones, a class.

j_gene	abundance	d_gene	v_gene	CDR3aa	CDR3nt
TRBJ2-2	-	TRBD2	TRBV19	CASSIGLALGELFF	TGTGCCAGTAGTATAGGACTAGCCTTGGGGGAGCTGTTTTTT
TRBJ1-5	-	TRBD1	TRBV19	CASSRAGTGSNQPQHF	TGTGCCAGTAGTAGAGCCGGGACAGGGAGCAATCAGCCCCAGCATTTT
TRBJ2-3	once	-	TRBV12-5	CASGTSGASPHTDTQYF	TGTGCTAGTGGTACTTCAGGGGCTAGCCCCCACACAGATACGCAGTATTTT
TRBJ1-2	-	-	TRBV9	CASSDRRGPGIPYGYTF	TGTGCCAGCAGCGACCGCCGTGGACCCGGGATTCCCTATGGCTACACCTTC
TRBJ1-1	-	-	TRBV5-1	CASRDNTEAFF	TGCGCCAGCAGAGACAACACTGAAGCTTTCTTT
TRBJ2-1	-	TRBD2	TRBV5-1	CASSLAGTSGYNEQFF	TGCGCCAGCAGCTTGGCCGGGACTAGCGGGTACAATGAGCAGTTCTTC
TRBJ1-1	-	-	TRBV6-5	CASNNGGGEAFF	TGTGCCAGCAACAACGGGGGTGGCGAGGCTTTCTTT
TRBJ1-2	-	-	TRBV7-9	CASSLTGHGGYGYTF	TGTGCCAGCAGCCTTACAGGGCACGGGGGCTATGGCTACACCTTC
TRBJ2-1	-	-	TRBV7-9	CASSPINTDNEQFF	TGTGCCAGCAGCCCGATCAACACCGACAATGAGCAGTTCTTC
TRBJ2-7	-	-	TRBV6-1	CASSPRGATYEQYF	TGTGCCAGCAGCCCCAGAGGGGCCACCTACGAGCAGTACTTC
TRBJ2-1	-	TRBD2	TRBV4-1	CASSQFSGRPLYNEQFF	TGCGCCAGCAGCCAGTTCAGCGGGAGGCCACTTTACAATGAGCAGTTCTTC
TRBJ1-5	-	-	TRBV5-6	CASSYGHVGNQPQHF	TGTGCCAGCAGCTATGGACACGTTGGGAATCAGCCCCAGCATTTT
TRBJ1-4	-	-	TRBV7-6	CASSPSVDVGEKLFF	TGTGCCAGCAGCCCCTCGGTGGACGTAGGGGAAAAACTGTTTTTT
TRBJ2-5	once	TRBD1	TRBV10-3	CAISESRGDRGRETQYF	TGTGCCATCAGTGAGTCTAGGGGGGACAGGGGGCGAGAGACCCAGTACTTC
TRBJ1-6	once	-	TRBV27	CASSKGTGTNYNSPLHF	TGTGCCAGCAGTAAGGGAACAGGGACGAACTATAATTCACCCCTCCACTTT
TRBJ1-2	-	TRBD1	TRBV4-1	CASSQERGQIYGYTF	TGCGCCAGCAGCCAAGAAAGGGGACAGATCTATGGCTACACCTTC
TRBJ1-2	-	-	TRBV19	CASTHRDTWGYTF	TGTGCCAGTACCCACAGGGACACGTGGGGCTACACCTTC
TRBJ2-7	once	TRBD1	TRBV5-6	CASSWGQAEQYF	TGTGCCAGCAGCTGGGGACAGGCAGAGCAGTACTTC
TRBJ1-2	-	TRBD1	TRBV15	CATSRDRSGTGEAYGYTF	TGTGCCACCAGCAGAGATCGATCCGGGACAGGAGAGGCATATGGCTACACCTTC
TRBJ1-1	-	TRBD1	TRBV4-1	CASSRWETGVNTEAFF	TGCGCCAGCAGCCGGTGGGAGACAGGGGTGAACACTGAAGCTTTCTTT
TRBJ1-1	-	-	TRBV2	CASVTLRPGMNTEAFF	TGTGCCAGTGTCACCCTGAGGCCGGGGATGAACACTGAAGCTTTCTTT
TRBJ1-4	-	-	TRBV27	CASRVGDLNEKLFF	TGTGCCTCCAGGGTGGGCGACCTCAATGAAAAACTGTTTTTT
TRBJ2-5	-	-	TRBV15	CATSRDGRTQYF	TGTGCCACCAGCAGAGATGGGAGGACCCAGTACTTC
TRBJ1-5	-	-	TRBV19	CASGTGRQPQHF	TGTGCCAGTGGGACGGGACGACAGCCCCAGCATTTT
TRBJ1-1	-	-	TRBV19	CASITGTLASNTEAFF	TGTGCCAGTATCACCGGGACACTTGCCTCGAACACTGAAGCTTTCTTT
TRBJ1-6	many	-	TRBV13	CASSLGAIGRNSPLHF	TGTGCCAGCAGCTTAGGGGCGATTGGGAGGAATTCACCCCTCCACTTT
TRBJ2-7	few	-	TRBV27	CASSPSVGPYPYEQYF	TGTGCCAGCAGTCCCTCTGTGGGGCCCTATCCTTACGAGCAGTACTTC
TRBJ2-3	-	TRBD1	TRBV5-1	CASSPWTGGADTQYF	TGCGCCAGCAGCCCCTGGACAGGGGGTGCAGATACGCAGTATTTT
TRBJ2-5	-	-	TRBV2	CASIRGFKPQETQYF	TGTGCCAGCATCCGGGGGTTCAAACCTCAAGAGACCCAGTACTTC
TRBJ1-2	-	-	TRBV7-9	CASSLRDLYGYTF	TGTGCCAGCAGCTTAAGGGATCTTTATGGCTACACCTTC
TRBJ2-7	-	-	TRBV6-1	CASSVSTDSSYEQYF	TGTGCCAGCAGTGTTTCGACAGACAGCTCCTACGAGCAGTACTTC
TRBJ1-5	-	-	TRBV30	CAWSPGIQPQHF	TGTGCCTGGAGTCCGGGGATTCAGCCCCAGCATTTT
TRBJ2-7	-	-	TRBV5-5	CASSPGQLTYEQYF	TGTGCCAGCAGCCCTGGACAGCTCACCTACGAGCAGTACTTC
TRBJ2-7	-	TRBD2	TRBV2	CASSEVAGPTYEQYF	TGTGCCAGCAGTGAAGTAGCGGGCCCGACCTACGAGCAGTACTTC
TRBJ2-7	-	TRBD2	TRBV7-6	CASSLGGPFASGRIGYEQYF	TGTGCCAGCAGCTTAGGAGGTCCGTTCGCTAGCGGGAGAATAGGCTACGAGCAGTACTTC
TRBJ2-7	-	-	TRBV9	CASSSDSSYEQYF	TGTGCCAGCAGCTCCGACAGCTCCTACGAGCAGTACTTC
TRBJ1-5	-	-	TRBV13	CASSQRNQPQHF	TGTGCCAGCAGCCAGAGAAATCAGCCCCAGCATTTT
TRBJ2-7	-	TRBD1	TRBV5-6	CASSFGTGSYEQYF	TGTGCCAGCAGCTTTGGGACAGGCTCCTACGAGCAGTACTTC
TRBJ2-7	-	TRBD1	TRBV5-6	CASSWDRGFEQYF	TGTGCCAGCAGCTGGGACAGGGGGTTCGAGCAGTACTTC
TRBJ1-1	-	-	TRBV2	CASSEGGLEAFF	TGTGCCAGCAGTGAAGGGGGACTTGAAGCTTTCTTT
TRBJ2-1	once	TRBD2	TRBV11-2	CASSSWTSGGNEQFF	TGTGCCAGCAGCTCATGGACTAGCGGGGGGAATGAGCAGTTCTTC
TRBJ2-5	-	-	TRBV2	CASRKTGEDDQETQYF	TGTGCCAGCAGGAAGACAGGAGAAGACGACCAAGAGACCCAGTACTTC
TRBJ2-5	-	TRBD2	TRBV7-6	CASSWEYELAGVETQYF	TGTGCCAGCAGCTGGGAGTACGAGCTAGCGGGGGTAGAGACCCAGTACTTC
TRBJ2-3	-	-	TRBV7-2	CASSLVMEDTDTQYF	TGTGCCAGCAGCTTAGTTATGGAAGACACAGATACGCAGTATTTT
TRBJ1-1	-	-	TRBV27	CASSLGSRNTEAFF	TGTGCCAGCAGTTTAGGCAGTCGTAACACTGAAGCTTTCTTT
TRBJ1-2	-	-	TRBV9	CASSVWDSNYGYTF	TGTGCCAGCAGCGTATGGGATTCTAACTATGGCTACACCTTC
TRBJ2-1	-	TRBD1	TRBV19	CASSIPSQGSPYNEQFF	TGTGCCAGTAGTATACCCTCACAGGGGAGCCCCTACAATGAGCAGTTCTTC
TRBJ2-7	-	TRBD1	TRBV7-2	CAIRGQAAYEQYF	TGTGCCATCCGGGGACAGGCCGCCTACGAGCAGTACTTC
TRBJ1-4	-	TRBD1	TRBV6-7	CASSRRDRGRINEKLFF	TGTGCCAGCAGCCGCCGGGACAGGGGGCGGATTAATGAAAAACTGTTTTTT
TRBJ2-2	-	TRBD2	TRBV15	CATRGLLNTGELFF	TGTGCCACCAGGGGACTACTGAACACCGGGGAGCTGTTTTTT
TRBJ1-1	-	-	TRBV5-1	CASREGNTEAFF	TGCGCCAGCAGAGAGGGGAACACTGAAGCTTTCTTT